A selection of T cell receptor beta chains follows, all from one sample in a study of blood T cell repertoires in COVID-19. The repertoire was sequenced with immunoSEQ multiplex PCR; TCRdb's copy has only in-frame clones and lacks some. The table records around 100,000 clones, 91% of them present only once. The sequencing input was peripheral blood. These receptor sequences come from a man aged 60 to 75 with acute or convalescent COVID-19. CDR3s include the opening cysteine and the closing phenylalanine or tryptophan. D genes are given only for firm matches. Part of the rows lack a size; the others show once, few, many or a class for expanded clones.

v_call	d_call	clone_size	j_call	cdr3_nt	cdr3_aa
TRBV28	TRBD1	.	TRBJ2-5	TGTGCCAGCAGACTCGACAGGGGAGGAGAGACCCAGTACTTC	CASRLDRGGETQYF
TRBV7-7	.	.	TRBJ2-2	TGTGCTAGCAGCTTCGCGAACACCGGGGAGCTGTTTTTT	CASSFANTGELFF
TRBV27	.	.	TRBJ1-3	TGTGCCAGCAAACGACAAGTCTCTGGAAACACCATATATTTT	CASKRQVSGNTIYF
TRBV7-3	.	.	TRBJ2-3	TGTGCCAGCAGCTTGTCCGGAGGGAGCACAGATACGCAGTATTTT	CASSLSGGSTDTQYF
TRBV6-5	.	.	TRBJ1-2	TGTGCCAGCATAGGGGTGAGGGGGGGCTATGGCTACACCTTC	CASIGVRGGYGYTF
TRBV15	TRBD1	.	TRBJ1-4	TGTGCCACCAGCACCAACAGGGGCCAAGGTGAAAAACTGTTTTTT	CATSTNRGQGEKLFF
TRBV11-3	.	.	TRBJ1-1	TGTGCCAGCAGCTTAGGAGGGCAGTTTGGAGCTTTCTTT	CASSLGGQFGAFF
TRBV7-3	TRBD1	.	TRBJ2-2	TGTGCCAGCGGGACCCGACAGGGGGCGAACACCGGGGAGCTGTTTTTT	CASGTRQGANTGELFF
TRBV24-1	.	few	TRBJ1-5	TGTGCCACCAGCCGACAAAGTAATCAGCCCCAGCATTTT	CATSRQSNQPQHF
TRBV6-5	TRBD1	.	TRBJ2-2	TGTGCCAGCAGTTACTCCGGACAGGGGTACGGGGAGCTGTTTTTT	CASSYSGQGYGELFF
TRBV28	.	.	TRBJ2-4	TGTGCCAGCAGTTTATCTGAGGGGACATTGAGGAACATTCAGTACTTC	CASSLSEGTLRNIQYF
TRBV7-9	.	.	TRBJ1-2	TGTGCCAGCAGCTTAGCAAGCCGTACCACTAACTATGGCTACACCTTC	CASSLASRTTNYGYTF
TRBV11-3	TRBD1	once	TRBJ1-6	TGTGCCAGCAGCTCCCGGACAGGGGGGGATTCACCCCTCCACTTT	CASSSRTGGDSPLHF
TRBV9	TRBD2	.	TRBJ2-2	TGTGCCAGCAGCCCCCGAAGTCGGGGGGGCCAGATTCCCGGGGAGCTGTTTTTT	CASSPRSRGGQIPGELFF
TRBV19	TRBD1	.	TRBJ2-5	TGTGCCAGTAGGGGACAGGGGGTTGAGACCCAGTACTTC	CASRGQGVETQYF
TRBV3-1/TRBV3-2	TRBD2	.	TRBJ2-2	TGTGCCAGCAGCCAACAGGAGGGACTAGCGGGCCACGCCCGAACCGGGGAGCTGTTTTTT	CASSQQEGLAGHARTGELFF
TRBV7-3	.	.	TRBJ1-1	TGTGCCAGCCGAGAATCCCCGAACACTGAAGCTTTCTTT	CASRESPNTEAFF
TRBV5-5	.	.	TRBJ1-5	TGTGCCAGCAGCAGCGATGCCCTGCCCTTTTATAGCAATCAGCCCCAGCATTTT	CASSSDALPFYSNQPQHF
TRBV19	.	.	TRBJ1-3	TGTGCCAGTAGTACCTTTGACAGGAGCTCTGGAAACACCATATATTTT	CASSTFDRSSGNTIYF
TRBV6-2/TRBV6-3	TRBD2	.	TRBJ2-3	TGTGCCAGCAGCAGCATTCTAGCGGATAAAAGGGATACGCAGTATTTT	CASSSILADKRDTQYF
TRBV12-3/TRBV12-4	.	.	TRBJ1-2	TGTGCCAGCAGTCCGCAGGGCTATGGCTACACCTTC	CASSPQGYGYTF
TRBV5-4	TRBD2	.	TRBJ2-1	TGTGCCAGCAGCTCGCCATACGGGGAGGGCCGAGTCAGTGAGCAGTTCTTC	CASSSPYGEGRVSEQFF
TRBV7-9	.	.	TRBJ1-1	TGTGCCAGCAGCCCACAGGGAGTGAACACTGAAGCTTTCTTT	CASSPQGVNTEAFF
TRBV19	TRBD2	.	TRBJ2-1	TGTGCCAGTAGTTCGGGACTAGCGGGAGCCTACAATGAGCAGTTCTTC	CASSSGLAGAYNEQFF
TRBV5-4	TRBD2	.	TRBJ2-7	TGTGCCAGCAGCTTGATAAGCGGGATCACCGAGCAGTACTTC	CASSLISGITEQYF
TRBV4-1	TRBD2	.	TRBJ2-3	TGCGCCAGCACCCTGACTAGCGCCAGCCTCACAGATACGCAGTATTTT	CASTLTSASLTDTQYF
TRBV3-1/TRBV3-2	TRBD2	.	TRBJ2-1	TGTGCCAGCAGCCGGACCTCTCCCGGACTAGCTAAATCCTACAATGAGCAGTTCTTC	CASSRTSPGLAKSYNEQFF
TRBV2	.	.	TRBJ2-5	TGTGCCAGCAGGTTACAGGCGACGCAAGAGACCCAGTACTTC	CASRLQATQETQYF
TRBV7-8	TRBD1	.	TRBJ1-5	TGTGCCAGCAGCTTCCTTGGGACAGAGGATCAGCCCCAGCATTTT	CASSFLGTEDQPQHF
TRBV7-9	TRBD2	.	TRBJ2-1	TGTGCCAGCAGCCCTGGCCAGGGACTACTCGATGAGCAGTTCTTC	CASSPGQGLLDEQFF
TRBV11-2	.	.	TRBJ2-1	TGTGCCAGCAGCTTAGGGGCACGTGAGCAGTTCTTC	CASSLGAREQFF
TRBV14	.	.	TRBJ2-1	TGTGCCAGCAGCCAAGATGTCACAGAGCAGTTCTTC	CASSQDVTEQFF
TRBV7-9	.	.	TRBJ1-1	TGTGCCAGCAGCTTAGGGGGAGGGATGGGGATTGAAGCTTTCTTT	CASSLGGGMGIEAFF
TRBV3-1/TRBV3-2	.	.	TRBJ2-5	TGTGCCAGCAGCCAGGTCCGCGGGAAGCAAGAGACCCAGTACTTC	CASSQVRGKQETQYF
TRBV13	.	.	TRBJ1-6	TGTGCCAGCAGCTTAGACAGGGTGAACAATTCACCCCTCCACTTT	CASSLDRVNNSPLHF
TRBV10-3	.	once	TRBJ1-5	TGTGCCATCAGTGAATCAGGGGTGGGCAATCAGCCCCAGCATTTT	CAISESGVGNQPQHF
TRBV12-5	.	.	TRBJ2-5	TGTGCTAGTGCCATCCAGATCCAAGAGACCCAGTACTTC	CASAIQIQETQYF
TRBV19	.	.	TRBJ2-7	TGTGCCAGTAGTATAGGACAGCCATCCGGGGAGCAGTACTTC	CASSIGQPSGEQYF
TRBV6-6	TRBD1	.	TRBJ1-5	TGTGCCAGCAGTTACGGGGGGACAGGGTCTCAGCCCCAGCATTTT	CASSYGGTGSQPQHF
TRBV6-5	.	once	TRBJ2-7	TGTGCCAGCAGTTTGTCGGTCGACTCCTACGAGCAGTACTTC	CASSLSVDSYEQYF
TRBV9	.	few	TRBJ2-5	TGTGCCAGCAGCGCCCGACGGGGGATCGGGGAGACCCAGTACTTC	CASSARRGIGETQYF
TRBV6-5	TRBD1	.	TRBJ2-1	TGTGCCAGCAGTTATTGGGGACAGGGCTACAAAAATGAGCAGTTCTTC	CASSYWGQGYKNEQFF
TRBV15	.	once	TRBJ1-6	TGTGCCACCAGCAGAGATTTAGTAAGAGGGTCCTCCTATAATTCACCCCTCCACTTT	CATSRDLVRGSSYNSPLHF
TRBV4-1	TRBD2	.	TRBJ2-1	TGCGCCAGCAGCCAGCCGAATAGCGGGACCTACAATGAGCAGTTCTTC	CASSQPNSGTYNEQFF
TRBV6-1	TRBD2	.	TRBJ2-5	TGTGCCAGCAGTGATCTAGCGGGAGGGAGGGAGACCCAGTACTTC	CASSDLAGGRETQYF
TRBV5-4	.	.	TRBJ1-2	TGTGCCAGCAGCCCATCCCATACTCCAGGGTACTATGGCTACACCTTC	CASSPSHTPGYYGYTF
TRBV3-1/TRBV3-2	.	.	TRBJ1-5	TGTGCCAGCAGCCAGTTCAGGGGCAATCAGCCCCAGCATTTT	CASSQFRGNQPQHF
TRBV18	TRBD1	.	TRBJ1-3	TGTGCCAGCTCAACTTCATACAGGGGGCAATCTGGAAACACCATATATTTT	CASSTSYRGQSGNTIYF
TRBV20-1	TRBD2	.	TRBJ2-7	TGCAGTGCTAGTAGACTAGCGGGAGGATCCGCCGAGCAGTACTTC	CSASRLAGGSAEQYF
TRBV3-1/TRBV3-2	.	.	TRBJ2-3	TGTGCCAGCAGCCAGTCTAGCGTTGGTACGCAGTATTTT	CASSQSSVGTQYF
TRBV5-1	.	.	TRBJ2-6	TGCGCCAGCAGCTCAAGTAACAGCTCTGGGGCCAACGTCCTGACTTTC	CASSSSNSSGANVLTF
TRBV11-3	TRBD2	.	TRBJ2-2	TGTGCCAGCAGCCGGGTAGCGGGAGGAAGCACCGGGGAGCTGTTTTTT	CASSRVAGGSTGELFF
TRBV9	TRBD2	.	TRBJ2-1	TGTGCCAGCAGCGTAGGGACCCGGACTAGCGGAGCCTACAATGAGCAGTTCTTC	CASSVGTRTSGAYNEQFF
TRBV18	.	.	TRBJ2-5	TGTGCCAGCTCACCACTCCCTCCGAGTCGACACTCCCAAGAGACCCAGTACTTC	CASSPLPPSRHSQETQYF
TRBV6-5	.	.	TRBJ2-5	TGTGCCAGCGTCGACCAAGAGACCCAGTACTTC	CASVDQETQYF